What follows are 16 T cell receptor beta chains derived from one specimen sequenced in a study of identical twins. Each CDR3 protein gets one entry after TCRdb re-called the 5' RACE reads with MiXCR. The repertoire holds more than 400,000 distinct CDR3 sequences, with approximately 16% as singletons. The sample was also reused in another study, on yellow fever vaccine responses in identical twins.

Sample: CD4+ T cells sorted from blood. These receptors came from a young woman in good health.

This clonotype was counted a few times. This chain links TRBV12-3 or TRBV12-4 with TRBJ2-2, with D tentatively TRBD2 (5 bases). This CDR3 region has 15 residues. The V and J ends lost 7 bases and 4 bases respectively, with 16 bases between them. Here the CDR3 reads CASTTPPAGTGELFF. CDR3 coding DNA: TGTGCCAGCACCACCCCCCCGGCGGGCACCGGGGAGCTGTTTTTT.

This clonotype has just a few counts. This sequence joins TRBV7-9 and TRBJ2-3, with 7 bases fitting TRBD2. Germline V CDR1 and CDR2: SEHNR, FQNEAQ (reference sequence). The CDR3 has 15 amino acids. The ends lost 3 bases at V and 3 bases at J; junction bases unmatched: 6. The CDR3 here is CASSFAAGETDTQYF. CDR3 coding DNA: TGTGCCAGCAGCTTTGCGGCGGGAGAGACAGATACGCAGTATTTT.

This chain joins TRBV21-1 and TRBJ2-5; TRBD1 is taken as the D call from the table, unchecked against the DNA. TRBV21-1 has pseudogene status. This CDR3 has 16 residues. CDR3 sequence: CASSHTTGFGQETQYF. The CDR3 DNA reads TGTGCCAGCAGCCATACGACAGGGTTTGGCCAAGAGACCCAGTACTTC.

This clonotype was counted a few times. This sequence joins TRBV3-1 and TRBJ2-5, with 8 nucleotides matching TRBD2. Trimming took 5 bases from V and 3 from J; bases not matched to a gene: 5. Germline CDR1 LGHDT, CDR2 YNNKEL (reference sequence). This CDR3 comprises 14 residues. CDR3 residues: CASSKRGGEETQYF. The DNA of the CDR3 is TGTGCCAGCAGCAAACGGGGGGGAGAAGAGACCCAGTACTTC.

This clonotype occurred a few times. This chain links TRBV6-9 with TRBJ2-7, with a tentative D call TRBD2 (6 bases). The V end lost 7 bases, the J end lost 7 bases, and 20 bases lay between the germline ends. Germline CDR1 is MNHGY and CDR2 is SVAAGI. This CDR3 has 14 residues. The chain's CDR3 is CASTRGPLVEEQYV. For the CDR3, the DNA is TGTGCCAGCACGCGGGGTCCCCTAGTCGAAGAGCAGTACGTC.

This chain joins TRBV7-2 and TRBJ2-1; 9 nucleotides agree with TRBD1. V lost 3 bases to trimming and J lost 6 bases; unmatched junction nucleotides: 12. The CDR3 loop spans 17 amino acids. From germline, CDR1 is SGHTA and CDR2 FQGNSA. The CDR3 loop reads CASSFELGQGNVNEQFF. In DNA, the CDR3 is TGTGCCAGCAGCTTTGAGTTGGGACAGGGAAATGTCAATGAGCAGTTCTTC. The full variable domain, rest sourced from reference TRBV7-2 and TRBJ2-1, is GAGVSQSPSNKVTEKGKDVELRCDPISGHTALYWYRQSLGQGLEFLIYFQGNSAPDKSGLPSDRFSAERTGGSVSTLTIQRTQQEDSAVYLCASSFELGQGNVNEQFFGPGTRLTVL.

A few counts support this clonotype. CDR3 sequence (DNA): TGCAGTGCTGTTAAATCCCGGGGGATCGGGGAGCTGTTTTTT. It specifies CSAVKSRGIGELFF. The genes are TRBV20-1 and TRBJ2-2; a weak D match, TRBD2 (6 bases). V lost 5 bases to trimming and J lost 7 bases, with 17 bases between them. Germline loops: CDR1 DFQATT, CDR2 SNEGSKA (reference sequence). The CDR3 runs to 14 residues.

The rearrangement uses TRBV7-8 and TRBJ2-1; 8 bases line up with TRBD2. The CDR3 has 15 residues. Unmatched junction bases numbered 9, after V lost 2 bases and J lost 9 bases. Germline-derived CDR1 and CDR2 are SGHVS and FQNEAQ. CDR3 residues: CASSLLGGGQTEQFF. The CDR3 nucleotides are TGTGCCAGCAGCTTATTGGGCGGGGGGCAGACTGAGCAGTTCTTC.

The rearrangement links TRBV11-2 to TRBJ2-5; D might be TRBD1 or TRBD2, each matching 7 bases. This CDR3 contains 15 residues. Germline lookup yields CDR1 SGHAT and CDR2 FQNNGV. Trimming removed 1 base at V and 4 bases at J, with 13 bases between. As DNA, the CDR3 is TGTGCCAGCAGCTTAGGGGGGGGGGACAGAGAGACCCAGTACTTC. Translating gives CASSLGGGDRETQYF.

This clonotype has only a few counts. The chain carries TRBV2 and TRBJ1-1; no clear D. Germline CDR1 SNHLY, CDR2 FYNNEI. Trimming pared 7 bases from V and 1 base from J, leaving 10 bases between. The CDR3 extends over 13 amino acids. Here the CDR3 DNA reads TGTGCCAGCAAGGGTGACACGAACACTGAAGCTTTCTTT. This encodes CASKGDTNTEAFF.

This clonotype has only a few counts. The CDR3 sequence: CSARAGGAYEQYV. The DNA for the CDR3 is TGCAGTGCTAGAGCAGGGGGCGCGTACGAGCAGTACGTC. The J gene is TRBJ2-7, the V gene TRBV20-1, with TRBD1 matching 8 bases. The V and J ends lost 1 base and 4 bases, in that order; junction bases with no gene match: 3. CDR1 DFQATT and CDR2 SNEGSKA come from the germline V gene (reference sequence). The CDR3 totals 13 residues.

This clonotype occurred a few times. The chain employs TRBV19 and TRBJ2-7; 8 bases map to TRBD1. The length of the CDR3 is 15 residues. CDR1 is LNHDA and CDR2 is SQIVND in the germline V gene (reference sequence). The trim removed 0 bases at V and 3 bases at J, leaving 4 bases unmatched. CDR3 coding DNA: TGTGCCAGTAGTATAGACGACAGGGGTGGCTACGAGCAGTACTTC. Encoded protein: CASSIDDRGGYEQYF.

This clonotype turned up a few times. J is TRBJ2-3 and V is TRBV24-1, with 11 positions matching TRBD2. There are 15 residues in the CDR3. CDR1 is KGHDR, CDR2 SFDVKD, per germline. Losses at the gene ends were 6 bases for V and 10 bases for J; bases not matched to a gene: 11. CDR3 loop: CATSLGVAGGQSQYF. The CDR3 bases are TGTGCCACCAGTTTGGGGGTAGCGGGGGGGCAATCGCAGTATTTT.

The chain carries TRBV5-1 and TRBJ2-1, with a possible D match to TRBD2 (6 bases). The CDR3 loop spans 12 amino acids. V was clipped by 4 bases and J by 9 bases, with 11 bases between them. Germline CDR1 is SGHRS and CDR2 is YFSETQ. The DNA for the CDR3 is TGCGCCAGCAGCCATGAGGAGGGTGAGCAGTTCTTC. This gives the protein CASSHEEGEQFF. The full variable domain, its missing parts supplied by reference TRBV5-1 and TRBJ2-1, is KAGVTQTPRYLIKTRGQQVTLSCSPISGHRSVSWYQQTPGQGLQFLFEYFSETQRNKGNFPGRFSGRQFSNSRSEMNVSTLELGDSALYLCASSHEEGEQFFGPGTRLTVL.

Only a few counts were recorded for this clonotype. The chain carries TRBV20-1 and TRBJ2-5; D remains ambiguous. Between the trimmed V and J ends, which lost 3 bases and 0 bases, there was a span of 17 bases. Germline CDR1 and CDR2: DFQATT and SNEGSKA (reference sequence). The CDR3 runs 16 residues. In DNA, the CDR3 is TGCAGTGCTAGGCCCACTACTGGCACGTACCAAGAGACCCAGTACTTC. It codes for CSARPTTGTYQETQYF.

This clonotype has only a few counts. The chain carries TRBV20-1 and TRBJ2-2; 14 nucleotides agree with TRBD2. The ends lost 4 bases at V and 1 base at J; junction bases unmatched: 8. The germline V gene has CDR1 DFQATT and CDR2 SNEGSKA (reference sequence). This CDR3 is 18 amino acids long. The CDR3 region has the DNA TGCAGTGCTAAACGACTAGCGGGAGGGCCGGGGAACACCGGGGAGCTGTTTTTT. Encoded protein: CSAKRLAGGPGNTGELFF.